Presented here are 19 T cell receptor beta chains from one specimen sequenced in a study of blood T cell repertoires in COVID-19 (dated by TCRdb to about 2020). Libraries were prepared through the immunoSEQ multiplex PCR assay. TCRdb took over this immuneACCESS table, retaining in-frame rearrangements with V and J assigned. Such tables are incomplete; in checked studies, under half of the missing clones stem from an unresolved V gene, and the remainder is unexplained. Present in this sample are more than 300,000 clones, around 82% of which were seen just once. The leading ten clones occupy around 1.2% of the sample. Source material: peripheral blood. All receptors derive from a woman in her forties or fifties with acute or convalescent COVID-19.

This sequence joins TRBV19 and TRBJ2-3; TRBD2 is a possible D gene (6 bases). The germline CDR1 and CDR2 sequences are LNHDA and SQIVND (reference sequence). This CDR3 comprises 14 residues. The V end was cut by 4 bases, the J end by 4 bases, with 12 bases between. The CDR3 loop reads CASSSSGTSDTQYF. CDR3 nucleotide sequence: TGTGCCAGTAGTAGCTCCGGGACTTCAGATACGCAGTATTTT.

This clone was found a few times. This chain connects TRBV18 to TRBJ1-6; possibly TRBD1 for D (5 bases). V was cut by 2 bases and J by 5 bases, with 13 bases left in between. Germline V CDR1 and CDR2: KGHSH, LQKENI. The CDR3 has 16 amino acids. The CDR3 spells CASSPIAGGHNSPLHF. CDR3 DNA: TGTGCCAGCTCACCAATAGCGGGGGGTCATAATTCACCCCTCCACTTT.

This chain uses TRBV6-2 or TRBV6-3 with TRBJ1-2; D is possibly TRBD1 (6 bases). Per germline, CDR1 MNHEY and CDR2 SVGEGT. Trimming left V 2 bases short and J 13 bases short, with 17 bases between. The CDR3 has 13 residues. The CDR3 sequence is CASSYGAGTSFTF. In DNA, the CDR3 is TGTGCCAGCAGTTACGGGGCAGGGACATCTTTCACCTTC.

The V call is TRBV9, the J call TRBJ2-2, with D unclear. The V gene's germline CDR1 is SGDLS and CDR2 YYNGEE. This CDR3 region has 15 residues. With 0 bases removed from V and 2 bases from J, the gap between germline ends came to 8 bases. The CDR3 is CASSVGVANTGELFF. CDR3 nucleotides: TGTGCCAGCAGCGTAGGGGTAGCAAACACCGGGGAGCTGTTTTTT.

This chain connects TRBV19 to TRBJ2-3; TRBD2 is a possible D gene (5 bases). V was cut by 7 bases and J by 3 bases, with 23 bases left in between. CDR1 and CDR2 (germline): LNHDA, SQIVND (reference sequence). The CDR3 runs to 17 residues. The CDR3 bases are TGTGCCAGTACCCCAACGACACGGGGTGTGGTGACAGATACGCAGTATTTT. Residues: CASTPTTRGVVTDTQYF.

As regards this clone: The sample contains more than one DNA sequence encoding this CDR3. The chain uses TRBV3-1 (or the pseudogene TRBV3-2) and TRBJ1-4, with 8 bases fitting TRBD1. CDR1 and CDR2 (germline): LGHDT, YNNKEL (reference sequence). The J segment lost 5 bases and the V segment lost 0 bases, leaving 5 bases of the junction unmatched. The CDR3 is 16 residues long. The CDR3 protein is CASSQDPAGGNEKLFF. CDR3 DNA sequence: TGTGCCAGCAGCCAAGACCCCGCAGGGGGCAATGAAAAACTGTTTTTT.

The rearrangement uses TRBV11-3 and TRBJ2-2, with 10 bases that match TRBD2. The germline V gene encodes CDR1 SGHNT and CDR2 YENEEA. This CDR3 spans 14 amino acids. V lost 5 bases and J lost 6; bases outside the gene matches: 3. CDR3 region: CASSQLAGSGELFF. DNA for the CDR3: TGTGCCAGCAGCCAACTAGCGGGATCCGGGGAGCTGTTTTTT.

This clone was counted a few times. Other DNA sequences in this sample translate to the same CDR3. The V call is TRBV7-9, the J call TRBJ2-3, with TRBD1 matching 7 bases. Germline assignment: CDR1 SEHNR and CDR2 FQNEAQ (reference sequence). This CDR3 is built from 15 residues. V gave up 5 bases and J gave up 0 bases; unmatched junction bases: 5. CDR3 nucleotides: TGTGCCAGCAGCCCTCGGGACAGAAGCACAGATACGCAGTATTTT. Translation: CASSPRDRSTDTQYF.

The chain recombines TRBV9 with TRBJ1-1, with D perhaps matching TRBD1 (5 bases). Germline V gene sequence: CDR1 SGDLS, CDR2 YYNGEE. This CDR3 is built from 15 residues. V was pared by 4 bases and J by 1 base, with 14 bases between. CDR3: CASSPRLRENTEAFF. CDR3 nucleotides: TGTGCCAGCAGCCCTAGACTCAGGGAGAACACTGAAGCTTTCTTT.

V gene TRBV5-1 combines with J gene TRBJ1-1; D gene ambiguous. CDR1 SGHRS and CDR2 YFSETQ come from the germline V gene. The ends were cut back, 2 bases at V and 1 base at J, with 6 bases in the middle. The length of the CDR3 is 13 residues. CDR3 sequence: CASSFSENTEAFF. The DNA of the CDR3 is TGCGCCAGCAGCTTTAGTGAGAACACTGAAGCTTTCTTT.

The V call is TRBV7-9, the J call TRBJ2-2; 8 bases align to TRBD2. Germline lookup yields CDR1 SEHNR and CDR2 FQNEAQ (reference sequence). The CDR3 sequence is 16 residues long. V was clipped by 2 bases and J by 4 bases; unmatched bases: 6. The CDR3 protein is CASSLITSGSTGELFF. CDR3 nucleotide sequence: TGTGCCAGCAGCTTAATTACCAGCGGGAGCACCGGGGAGCTGTTTTTT. Looking up the rest from reference TRBV7-9 and TRBJ2-2 gives the full variable domain: DTGVSQNPRHKITKRGQNVTFRCDPISEHNRLYWYRQTLGQGPEFLTYFQNEAQLEKSRLLSDRFSAERPKGSFSTLEIQRTEQGDSAMYLCASSLITSGSTGELFFGEGSRLTVL.

The chain joins TRBV6-5 to TRBJ2-1; 10 bases are shared with TRBD2. This CDR3 spans 16 amino acids. V shed 2 bases, J shed 6 bases, and the junction held 7 bases outside the gene matches. CDR1 and CDR2 (germline): MNHEY, SVGAGI. Written as DNA, the CDR3 is TGTGCCAGCAGTTACGATCCTAGCGGGGGACTCAATGAGCAGTTCTTC. Protein sequence: CASSYDPSGGLNEQFF.

The genes are TRBV6-6 and TRBJ2-3; D is perhaps TRBD2 (7 bases). Trimming took 8 bases from V and 4 from J, leaving 16 bases between them. The length of the CDR3 is 14 residues. CDR1 MNHNY and CDR2 SVGAGI come from the germline V gene (reference sequence). The CDR3 sequence is CASSFRGGPDTQYF. CDR3 sequence (DNA): TGTGCCAGCTCATTTAGGGGGGGCCCAGATACGCAGTATTTT.

The V call is TRBV3-1 (or the pseudogene TRBV3-2), the J call TRBJ2-1; D gene unclear. Germline loops: CDR1 LGHDT, CDR2 YNNKEL (reference sequence). The CDR3 has 13 amino acids. The V gene lost 9 bases and the J gene lost 6 bases, with 15 bases spanning the gap. The CDR3 loop is CASTSQIRNEQFF. Written as DNA, the CDR3 is TGTGCCAGTACGTCACAGATTCGCAATGAGCAGTTCTTC.

The V gene is TRBV27, the J gene TRBJ1-2; a weak D match, TRBD1 (5 bases). The CDR3 extends over 15 amino acids. The germline V gene encodes CDR1 MNHEY and CDR2 SMNVEV (reference sequence). V gave up 4 bases and J gave up 2 bases, with 14 bases separating them. CDR3 DNA: TGTGCCAGCAGTTGGTCTGCCGGGGGAAACTATGGCTACACCTTC. This translates into CASSWSAGGNYGYTF.

The chain joins TRBV6-5 to TRBJ1-1; D uncertain. V lost 7 bases and J 0 bases, leaving 15 bases between the germline ends. Looked up from germline, CDR1 is MNHEY and CDR2 is SVGAGI. CDR3 length equals 15 residues. The CDR3, as DNA: TGTGCCAGCAAAAATACCCTAGTCATGAACACTGAAGCTTTCTTT. It translates to CASKNTLVMNTEAFF.

The V gene is TRBV5-1, the J gene TRBJ2-1; a weak D match, TRBD1 (6 bases). The CDR3 is 15 residues long. Germline loops: CDR1 SGHRS, CDR2 YFSETQ. Trimming removed 6 bases at V and 0 bases at J, with 13 bases between. The CDR3 spells CASTLGGSSYNEQFF. DNA for the CDR3: TGCGCCAGCACCCTAGGGGGAAGCTCCTACAATGAGCAGTTCTTC.

There are a few counts of this clone. CDR3 DNA: TGTGCCAGCAGCCATCGCCCCGGGGTGAACACTGAAGCTTTCTTT. Amino acid sequence: CASSHRPGVNTEAFF. The chain is built from TRBV3-1 (or the pseudogene TRBV3-2) and TRBJ1-1; D gene unclear. The CDR3 covers 15 residues. The germline V and J ends were trimmed by 3 bases and 0 bases, with 11 bases remaining between them. CDR1 is LGHDT, CDR2 YNNKEL, per germline (reference sequence).

The rearrangement uses TRBV19 and TRBJ2-7, with 8 nucleotides matching TRBD1. The V gene end was trimmed by 5 bases and the J gene end by 6 bases; junction bases not matched to a gene: 9. Germline V lookup: CDR1 LNHDA, CDR2 SQIVND (reference sequence). The CDR3 extends over 14 amino acids. Here the CDR3 DNA reads TGTGCCAGTAGTTCGCAGGGGGCAGTGAGCGAGCAGTACGTC. This sequence encodes CASSSQGAVSEQYV.